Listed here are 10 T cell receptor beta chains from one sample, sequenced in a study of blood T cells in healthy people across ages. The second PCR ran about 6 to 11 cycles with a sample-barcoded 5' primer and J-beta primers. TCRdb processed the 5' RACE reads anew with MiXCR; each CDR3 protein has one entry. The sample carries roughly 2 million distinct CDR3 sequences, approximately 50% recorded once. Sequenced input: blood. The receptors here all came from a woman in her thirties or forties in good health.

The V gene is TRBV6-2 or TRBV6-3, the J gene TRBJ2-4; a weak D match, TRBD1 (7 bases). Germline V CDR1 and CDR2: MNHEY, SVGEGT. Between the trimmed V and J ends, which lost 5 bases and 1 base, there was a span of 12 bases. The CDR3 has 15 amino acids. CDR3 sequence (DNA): TGTGCCAGCAGTCTCAGGGGGAGGGCCAAAAACATTCAGTACTTC. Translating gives CASSLRGRAKNIQYF.

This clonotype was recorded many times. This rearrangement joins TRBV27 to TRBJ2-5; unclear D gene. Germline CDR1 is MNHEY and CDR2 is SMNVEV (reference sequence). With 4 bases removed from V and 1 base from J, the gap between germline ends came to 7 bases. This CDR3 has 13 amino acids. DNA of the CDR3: TGTGCCAGCAGTTCGCCCCCCCAAGAGACCCAGTACTTC. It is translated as CASSSPPQETQYF.

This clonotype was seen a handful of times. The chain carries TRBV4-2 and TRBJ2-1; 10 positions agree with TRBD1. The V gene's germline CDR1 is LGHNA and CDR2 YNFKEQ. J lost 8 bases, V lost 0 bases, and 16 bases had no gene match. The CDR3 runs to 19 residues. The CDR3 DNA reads TGTGCCAGCAGCCAAGATCCAGGATCCAATCGGGACAGGGGAGATGAGCAGTTCTTC. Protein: CASSQDPGSNRDRGDEQFF.

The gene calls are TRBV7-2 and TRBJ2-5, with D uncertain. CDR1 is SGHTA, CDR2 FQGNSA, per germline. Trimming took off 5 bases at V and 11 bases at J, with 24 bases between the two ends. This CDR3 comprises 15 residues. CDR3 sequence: CASSPGGTGSYVQYF. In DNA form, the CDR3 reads TGTGCCAGCAGCCCGGGTGGTACTGGATCCTACGTGCAGTACTTC.

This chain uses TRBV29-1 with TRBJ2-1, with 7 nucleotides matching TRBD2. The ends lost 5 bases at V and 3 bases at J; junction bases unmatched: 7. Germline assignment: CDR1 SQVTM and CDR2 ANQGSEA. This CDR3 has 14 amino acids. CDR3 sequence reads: CSVIGWGGYNEQFF. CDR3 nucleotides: TGCAGCGTTATAGGATGGGGGGGCTACAATGAGCAGTTCTTC.

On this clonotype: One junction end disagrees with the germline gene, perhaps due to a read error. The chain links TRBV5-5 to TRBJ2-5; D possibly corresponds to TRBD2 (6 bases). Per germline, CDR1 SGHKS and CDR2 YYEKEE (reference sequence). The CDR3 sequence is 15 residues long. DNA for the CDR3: TGTGCCAGCAGCTTGGCGGCGGGAAGGCAAGAGGCCCAGTACTTC. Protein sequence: CASSLAAGRQEAQYF.

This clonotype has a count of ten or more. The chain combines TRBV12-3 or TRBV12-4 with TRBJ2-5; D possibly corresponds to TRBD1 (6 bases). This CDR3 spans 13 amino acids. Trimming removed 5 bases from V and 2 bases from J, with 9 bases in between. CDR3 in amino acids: CASSVGQQETQYF. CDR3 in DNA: TGTGCCAGCAGTGTCGGACAGCAAGAGACCCAGTACTTC.

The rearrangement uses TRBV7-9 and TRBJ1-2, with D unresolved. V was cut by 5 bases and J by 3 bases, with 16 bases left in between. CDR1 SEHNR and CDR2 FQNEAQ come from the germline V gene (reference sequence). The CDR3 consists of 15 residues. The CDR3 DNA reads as TGTGCCAGCAGCAGCAGCGAGGACGGACACTATGGCTACACCTTC. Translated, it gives CASSSSEDGHYGYTF.

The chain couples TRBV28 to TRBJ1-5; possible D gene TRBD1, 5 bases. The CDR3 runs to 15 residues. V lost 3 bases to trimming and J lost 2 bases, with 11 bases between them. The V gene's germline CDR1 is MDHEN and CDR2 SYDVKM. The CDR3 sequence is CASSFSGGGNQPQHF. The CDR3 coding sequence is TGTGCCAGCAGTTTTTCGGGGGGGGGCAATCAGCCCCAGCATTTT.

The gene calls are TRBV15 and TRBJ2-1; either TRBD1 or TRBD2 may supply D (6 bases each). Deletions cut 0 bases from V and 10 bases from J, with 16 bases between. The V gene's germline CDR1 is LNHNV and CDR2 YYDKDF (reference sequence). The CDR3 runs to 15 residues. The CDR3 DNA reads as TGTGCCACCAGCAGAGATCATGTGGGGGGCAGCGAGCAGTTCTTC. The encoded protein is CATSRDHVGGSEQFF.